This T cell receptor beta chain came from a study of blood T cell repertoires in COVID-19. Study-level information: Samples taken during acute and convalescent COVID-19 were collected in the United States, Italy and Spain. T cells, B-cell-depleted T cells, or PBMCs provided the cDNA or gDNA that served as material.

Seattle patient enrollment occurred during active infection, with longitudinal follow-up thereafter. Assay used: immunoSEQ multiplex PCR; TCRdb lists only in-frame clones, some missing. The sample shows more than 200,000 clones, about 85% of them seen only once. Only one count was recorded for this clone. Germline V gene lookup returns CDR1 SGHAT and CDR2 FQNNGV. The ends were cut back, 5 bases at V and 5 bases at J, with 15 bases in the middle. The CDR3 runs to 14 residues. The source of this sequence is a woman aged 45-60 years with COVID-19, enrolled during active disease. Source material: peripheral blood. The chain uses TRBV11-2 and TRBJ1-1, with D possibly matching TRBD1 (5 bases). CDR3: CASSRTQGRTEAFF. Written as DNA, the CDR3 is TGTGCCAGCAGCCGAACCCAGGGAAGGACTGAAGCTTTCTTT. Based on the CDR3 plus reference TRBV11-2 and TRBJ1-1, the full variable domain is EAGVAQSPRYKIIEKRQSVAFWCNPISGHATLYWYQQILGQGPKLLIQFQNNGVVDDSQLPKDRFSAERLKGVDSTLKIQPAKLEDSAVYLCASSRTQGRTEAFFGQGTRLTVV.